Listed below are T cell receptor beta chains from one sample, sequenced in a study of breast tumors, draining lymph nodes, adjacent tissues. TCRdb recomputed calls from the multiplex PCR reads with MiXCR, one row per CDR3 protein. The sample carries some 83,000 distinct CDR3 sequences, under 25% recorded once. The specimen was axillary lymph node tissue. The receptors here all came from a female donor with breast cancer. Some clones in this sample may be carry-over from other donors' samples. Each CDR3 is given with its conserved first and last residue. D genes are given only for firm matches. For some rows the clone size is stated as once, few or many, or as a class when expanded; others skip it.

J	size	length	V	D	CDR3	DNA
TRBJ1-5	many	15	TRBV5-1	TRBD1	CASSIGGYSNQPQHF	TGTGCCAGTAGTATAGGGGGCTATAGCAATCAGCCCCAGCATTTT
TRBJ2-3	many	16	TRBV5-6	TRBD2	CASSSVRAGYTDTQYF	TGTGCCAGCAGCTCCGTCCGAGCGGGGTATACAGATACGCAGTATTTT
TRBJ1-4	-	14	TRBV18	-	CASSPGRFHEKLFF	TGTGCCAGCTCACCGGGCCGCTTTCATGAAAAACTGTTTTTT
TRBJ1-5	many	12	TRBV15	-	CATSRTNQPQHF	TGTGCCACCAGCAGGACCAATCAGCCCCAGCATTTT
TRBJ2-1	many	15	TRBV5-1	TRBD2	CASSPAERESNEQFF	TGCGCCAGCAGTCCCGCGGAGCGGGAGAGTAATGAGCAGTTCTTC
TRBJ2-1	many	14	TRBV9	-	CASSESARGSEQFF	TGTGCCAGCAGCGAAAGCGCGAGGGGAAGTGAGCAGTTCTTC
TRBJ2-3	many	15	TRBV20-1	TRBD1	CSARDGTDSTDTQYF	TGCAGTGCTAGAGATGGGACAGATAGCACAGATACGCAGTATTTT
TRBJ2-3	many	14	TRBV20-1	-	CSARAGGVTDTQYF	TGCAGTGCTAGGGCTGGGGGCGTCACAGATACGCAGTATTTT
TRBJ1-2	many	13	TRBV7-9	-	CASSRDSGYGYTF	TGTGCCAGCAGTCGCGACAGCGGTTATGGCTACACCTTC
TRBJ2-3	many	16	TRBV7-2	-	CASSLLGAGQTDTQYF	TGTGCCAGCAGCTTATTGGGGGCGGGCCAAACAGATACGCAGTATTTT
TRBJ1-1	-	13	TRBV7-9	TRBD1	CASSRTGGTEAFF	TGTGCCAGCAGTAGGACAGGGGGAACTGAAGCTTTCTTT
TRBJ2-1	many	15	TRBV20-1	TRBD2	CSARDGGLATNEQFF	TGCAGTGCTAGAGATGGGGGACTAGCGACTAATGAGCAGTTCTTC
TRBJ1-2	many	12	TRBV28	-	CASRAPNYGYTF	TGTGCCAGCAGGGCACCTAACTATGGCTACACCTTC
TRBJ1-6	-	12	TRBV3-1	-	CASTTGNSPLHF	TGTGCCAGCACCACAGGGAATTCACCCCTCCACTTT
TRBJ1-5	many	12	TRBV2	-	CASAGENQPQHF	TGTGCCAGTGCAGGGGAAAATCAGCCCCAGCATTTT
TRBJ1-5	many	13	TRBV5-1	-	CASSTEPYQPQHF	TGCGCCAGCAGCACGGAGCCTTATCAGCCCCAGCATTTT
TRBJ2-7	many	16	TRBV5-1	TRBD2	CASSLSLAGDSYEQYF	TGCGCCAGCAGCTTATCCCTAGCGGGAGATTCCTACGAGCAGTACTTC
TRBJ2-5	many	13	TRBV7-2	TRBD2	CASSRSGTETQYF	TGTGCCAGCAGCCGGAGCGGGACAGAGACCCAGTACTTC
TRBJ2-5	few	12	TRBV20-1	-	CSAREISETQYF	TGCAGTGCTCGAGAAATTTCAGAGACCCAGTACTTC
TRBJ2-7	many	16	TRBV3-1	-	CASSQDLRDWGYEQYF	TGTGCCAGCAGCCAAGATCTCAGGGATTGGGGCTACGAGCAGTACTTC
TRBJ2-6	many	15	TRBV20-1	-	CSASGGSAGANVLTF	TGCAGTGCTAGCGGGGGATCAGCTGGGGCCAACGTCCTGACTTTC
TRBJ2-1	many	14	TRBV9	TRBD1	CASSVEVRDSEQFF	TGTGCCAGCAGCGTAGAAGTTCGGGACAGCGAGCAGTTCTTC
TRBJ2-7	-	15	TRBV28	-	CASSPFTGPLGEQYF	TGTGCCAGCAGTCCATTCACAGGACCTCTTGGCGAGCAGTACTTC
TRBJ2-6	many	17	TRBV19	TRBD1	CASNPRTGRSGANVLTF	TGTGCCAGTAACCCACGGACAGGCCGCTCTGGGGCCAACGTCCTGACTTTC
TRBJ2-7	many	16	TRBV12-3/TRBV12-4	TRBD1	CASSLSGTVPSHEQYF	TGTGCCAGCAGTTTATCGGGGACAGTTCCCTCCCACGAGCAGTACTTC
TRBJ2-4	-	17	TRBV4-2	TRBD1	CASSQIGTELAKNIQYF	TGTGCCAGCAGCCAGATAGGGACAGAACTAGCCAAAAACATTCAGTACTTC
TRBJ2-3	-	15	TRBV28	TRBD2	CAGSYGLAGSRTQYF	TGTGCCGGCAGTTACGGACTAGCGGGAAGCCGTACGCAGTATTTT
TRBJ2-5	many	13	TRBV11-2	-	CASSFSIQETQYF	TGTGCCAGCAGCTTCAGCATACAAGAGACCCAGTACTTC
TRBJ2-7	many	14	TRBV11-2	TRBD2	CASSPPGLAYEQYF	TGTGCCAGCAGCCCTCCGGGACTAGCTTACGAGCAGTACTTC
TRBJ1-4	-	16	TRBV6-5	TRBD1	CASSSDRVVTNERLFF	TGTGCCAGCAGCTCCGACAGGGTGGTGACTAATGAAAGACTGTTTTTT
TRBJ2-1	many	15	TRBV12-3/TRBV12-4	TRBD2	CASSNSGTRRAGRFF	TGTGCCAGCAGTAACTCCGGGACTAGGAGGGCCGGGCGGTTCTTC
TRBJ2-7	-	13	TRBV6-2/TRBV6-3	TRBD1	CASGDRVTYEQYF	TGTGCCAGCGGGGACAGGGTGACCTACGAGCAGTACTTC
TRBJ1-2	many	18	TRBV7-2	-	CASSAPSASTPGAGGYTF	TGTGCCAGCAGCGCACCGTCAGCCTCGACCCCGGGGGCAGGAGGCTACACCTTC
TRBJ1-5	many	14	TRBV4-3	-	CASSQSTGTQPQHF	TGCGCCAGCAGCCAATCGACAGGTACTCAGCCCCAGCATTTT
TRBJ2-1	many	13	TRBV7-6	-	CASSLGASRQQFF	TGTGCCAGCAGCTTAGGGGCTTCGCGGCAGCAGTTCTTC